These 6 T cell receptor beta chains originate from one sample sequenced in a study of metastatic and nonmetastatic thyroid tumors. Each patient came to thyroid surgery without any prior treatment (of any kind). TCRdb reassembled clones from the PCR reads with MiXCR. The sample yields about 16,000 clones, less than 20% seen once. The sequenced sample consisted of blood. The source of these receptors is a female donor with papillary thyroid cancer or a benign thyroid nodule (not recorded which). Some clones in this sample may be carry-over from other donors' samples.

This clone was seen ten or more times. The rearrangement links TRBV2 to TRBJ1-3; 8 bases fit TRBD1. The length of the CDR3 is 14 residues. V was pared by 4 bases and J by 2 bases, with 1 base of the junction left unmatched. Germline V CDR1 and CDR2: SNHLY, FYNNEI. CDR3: CASSVDRAGNTIYF. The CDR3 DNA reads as TGTGCCAGCAGTGTGGACAGGGCTGGAAACACCATATATTTT.

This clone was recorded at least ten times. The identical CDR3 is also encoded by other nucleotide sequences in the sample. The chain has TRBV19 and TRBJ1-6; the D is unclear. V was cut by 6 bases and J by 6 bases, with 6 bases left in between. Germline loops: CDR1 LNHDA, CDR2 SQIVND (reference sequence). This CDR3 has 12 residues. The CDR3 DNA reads TGTGCCAGTAGGGTGGTTAATTCACCCCTCCACTTT. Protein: CASRVVNSPLHF.

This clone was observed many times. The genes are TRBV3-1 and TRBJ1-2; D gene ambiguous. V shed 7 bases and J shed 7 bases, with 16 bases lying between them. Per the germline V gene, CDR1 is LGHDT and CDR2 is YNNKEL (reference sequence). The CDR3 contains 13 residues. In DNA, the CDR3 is TGTGCCAGCACCTTAAACCCGGCGGGTGGCTACACCTTC. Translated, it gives CASTLNPAGGYTF.

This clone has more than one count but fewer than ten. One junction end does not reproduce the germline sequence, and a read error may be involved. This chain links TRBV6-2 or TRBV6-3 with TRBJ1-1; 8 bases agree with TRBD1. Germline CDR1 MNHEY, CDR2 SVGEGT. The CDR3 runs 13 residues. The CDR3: CASSDSPGGEASF. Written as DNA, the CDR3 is TGCGCCAGCAGTGACTCCCCAGGGGGCGAAGCTTCATTT.

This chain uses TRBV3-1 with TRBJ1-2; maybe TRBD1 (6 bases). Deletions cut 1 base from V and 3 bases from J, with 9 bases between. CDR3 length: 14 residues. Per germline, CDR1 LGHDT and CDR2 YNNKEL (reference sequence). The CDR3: CASSQGQDDYGYTF. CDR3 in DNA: TGTGCCAGCAGCCAAGGACAGGACGACTATGGCTACACCTTC.

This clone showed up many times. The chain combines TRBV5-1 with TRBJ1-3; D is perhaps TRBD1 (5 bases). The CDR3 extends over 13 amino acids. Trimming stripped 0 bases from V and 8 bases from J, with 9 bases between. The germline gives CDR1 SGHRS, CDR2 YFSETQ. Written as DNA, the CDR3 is TGCGCCAGCAGCTTGGAAGGGGTAGACACCATATATTTT. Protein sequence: CASSLEGVDTIYF.